What follows are 6 T cell receptor beta chains derived from one specimen sequenced in a study of T-cell memory formation after mild COVID-19. TCRdb ran MiXCR on the 5' RACE reads and lists one entry per CDR3 protein. The sample carries about half a million distinct CDR3 sequences, roughly 20% recorded once. The sample taken for sequencing was PBMCs or a T cell subset sorted from them (not recorded which). The receptors were gathered from an adult woman who had mild COVID-19 (a few samples of this study predate the infection). Cell type and time point are not known.

V gene TRBV24-1 combines with J gene TRBJ2-3; D may be TRBD1 (5 bases). The CDR3 covers 14 residues. Germline V lookup: CDR1 KGHDR, CDR2 SFDVKD. V lost 10 bases and J lost 1, with 14 bases in between. CDR3 region: CATHPGPRTDTQYF. In DNA form, the CDR3 reads TGTGCCACTCACCCAGGGCCCCGCACAGATACGCAGTATTTT.

This clonotype was seen more than once but under ten times. V usage is TRBV12-3 or TRBV12-4 and J usage is TRBJ2-7; 8 bases fit TRBD2. The CDR3 is made up of 13 amino acids. The junction had 4 bases not matched to a gene; V was cut back by 3 bases and J by 6 bases. CDR3 sequence: CASSFGGAGEQYF. The DNA for the CDR3 is TGTGCCAGCAGTTTCGGGGGGGCAGGCGAGCAGTACTTC.

The V gene is TRBV24-1, the J gene TRBJ2-1, with 9 bases lining up with TRBD1. J was trimmed by 6 bases and V by 5 bases; bases with no gene match: 13. The CDR3 sequence is 17 residues long. CDR1 is KGHDR and CDR2 is SFDVKD in the germline V gene. CDR3 DNA sequence: TGTGCCACCAGTGTCTACCCAGGGACAGGGACTTCCAATGAGCAGTTCTTC. Translating gives CATSVYPGTGTSNEQFF.

This clonotype was found a few times. The rearrangement joins TRBV15 to TRBJ2-7; 8 bases align to TRBD2. The CDR3 spans 14 residues. With V trimmed by 5 bases and J by 0 bases, 3 bases remained unmatched. Germline CDR1 reads LNHNV; CDR2 reads YYDKDF (reference sequence). This chain's CDR3 is CATSGTRGSYEQYF. CDR3 nucleotide sequence: TGTGCCACCAGCGGGACTAGAGGCTCCTACGAGCAGTACTTC.

This rearrangement joins TRBV3-1 to TRBJ2-3; 9 bases align to TRBD2. This CDR3 has 16 amino acids. Germline CDR1 and CDR2: LGHDT and YNNKEL (reference sequence). V was pared by 1 base and J by 4 bases, with 6 bases of the junction left unmatched. Here the CDR3 reads CASSQVAGGLADTQYF. The CDR3 DNA reads as TGTGCCAGCAGCCAAGTCGCGGGGGGGTTGGCAGATACGCAGTATTTT.

This clonotype was seen only a few times. The gene calls are TRBV7-2 and TRBJ2-1; 12 nucleotides line up with TRBD1. Germline CDR1 reads SGHTA; CDR2 reads FQGNSA. The CDR3 spans 15 residues. With 4 bases clipped from V and 4 bases from J, the junction kept 2 bases outside the gene matches. CDR3: CASSWDRGPYNEQFF. The CDR3 bases are TGTGCCAGCAGCTGGGACAGGGGGCCGTACAATGAGCAGTTCTTC.